This TCR beta chain stems from a study of T cells after yellow fever vaccination. Background on the study: In the case of low-cell-number fractions, SMART-Seq v4 Ultra Low Input was used for preparation.

The CDR3 covers 14 residues. V shed 6 bases and J shed 11 bases, with 20 bases lying between them. For this clonotype: What it recognizes is unknown.

Via MiXCR, TCRdb re-called the 5' RACE reads, giving one row per CDR3 protein. Among 340,000 or so distinct CDR3 sequences listed, 9.5% to 15% were seen once. Findings and limits, study-wide: Across the CD4 and CD8 compartments, a small share of clonotypes was present in both. Post-booster repertoires contained most primary-vaccination clones again (roughly 96% CD4, roughly 91% CD8).

V usage is TRBV12-3 or TRBV12-4 and J usage is TRBJ2-4; the D gene is possibly TRBD2 (6 bases). Material: CD4+ T cells sorted from PBMCs, obtained 15 days after the yellow fever booster vaccination. The TCR comes from a man aged 18 to 30 who received the YFV17D yellow fever vaccine. The DNA for the CDR3 is TGTGCCAGCAGCCGGGGGTCAACAGGCACATTTCAGTACTTC. This codes for CASSRGSTGTFQYF.